The present entry profiles one T cell receptor (beta chain) with its context. This entry comes from a study of T cells after somatic rescue of genetic block. The table came from immunoSEQ multiplex PCR; TCRdb's copy has only in-frame clones and leaves some out. The sample yields 70,000 or so clones, 80% to 95% seen once. Material: peripheral blood mononuclear cells (PBMCs). The receptor's source is a man in his forties.

CDR3 DNA: TGTGCCAGCAGTATGGCAGGGTCTGGAAACACCATATATTTT. Translating gives CASSMAGSGNTIYF. This chain links TRBV2 with TRBJ1-3; perhaps TRBD1 as D (5 bases). This CDR3 has 14 amino acids. Trimming cost V 5 bases and J 1 base, with 9 bases left between them. Germline loops: CDR1 SNHLY, CDR2 FYNNEI.